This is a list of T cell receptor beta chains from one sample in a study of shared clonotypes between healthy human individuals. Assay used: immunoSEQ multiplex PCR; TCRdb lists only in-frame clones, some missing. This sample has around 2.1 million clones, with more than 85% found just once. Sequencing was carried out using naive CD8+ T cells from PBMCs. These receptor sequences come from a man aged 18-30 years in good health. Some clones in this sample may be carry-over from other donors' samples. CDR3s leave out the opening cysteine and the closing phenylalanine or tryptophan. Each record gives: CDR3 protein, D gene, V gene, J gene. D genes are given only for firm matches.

CDR3 protein: ASSSVSTNEKLF
D gene: .
V gene: TRBV7-9
J gene: TRBJ1-4

CDR3 protein: ASSLLRRSSYEQY
D gene: .
V gene: TRBV28
J gene: TRBJ2-7

CDR3 protein: ASSGQTGTNYGYT
D gene: .
V gene: TRBV6-1
J gene: TRBJ1-2

CDR3 protein: ASSLTPGLMTNTGELF
D gene: .
V gene: TRBV27
J gene: TRBJ2-2

CDR3 protein: ASSIELNIQY
D gene: .
V gene: TRBV6-1
J gene: TRBJ2-4

CDR3 protein: ANRLAGGTDTQY
D gene: TRBD2
V gene: TRBV7-9
J gene: TRBJ2-3

CDR3 protein: ASRLLAGVNEQF
D gene: TRBD2
V gene: TRBV27
J gene: TRBJ2-1

CDR3 protein: ASGRTVNTEAF
D gene: .
V gene: TRBV9
J gene: TRBJ1-1

CDR3 protein: ASSTQSWGPNSYEQY
D gene: .
V gene: TRBV2
J gene: TRBJ2-7

CDR3 protein: ASSPASGSVGGANVLT
D gene: TRBD2
V gene: TRBV19
J gene: TRBJ2-6

CDR3 protein: ASSHSTREMGTGELF
D gene: TRBD2
V gene: TRBV4-1
J gene: TRBJ2-2

CDR3 protein: ASRGRASSYNEQF
D gene: .
V gene: TRBV28
J gene: TRBJ2-1